The sequence of this T cell receptor (beta chain) was determined in a study of cytomegalovirus exposure and HLA in healthy donors. Study-level points and caveats: Several of the most significant clusters were apparently associated with common viral pathogens in a later analysis. TCR beta chains associated with HLA were, in a later analysis, more clonally expanded than equally common others. It was only CMV serostatus that was available as immune exposure information.

The CDR3 runs to 15 residues. Germline values: CDR1 SGHDN, CDR2 FVKESK. Trimming stripped 5 bases from V and 3 bases from J, with 16 bases between. PCR used 60 Vbeta primers and 13 Jbeta primers. Clones were sequenced by immunoSEQ multiplex PCR, and TCRdb holds only the in-frame ones, with some missing. The table records about 98,000 clones, around 70% of them present only once. On this clone: Its antigen is not identified.

The sample was PBMCs. The sequence was obtained from a man over 45 in good health and CMV-seronegative. J is TRBJ1-2 and V is TRBV14; D remains unclear. The CDR3 DNA sequence: TGTGCCAGCAGCGAAGGCCCCCCAGTTCACTATGGCTACACCTTC. It codes for CASSEGPPVHYGYTF.